This TCR beta chain was captured in a study of shared clonotypes between healthy human individuals (TCRdb year 2020). Study-wide context: A few men and a couple of women, aged 18 to 49 years, made up the cohort. Leukapheresis yielded between about 0.94 and 10 billion PBMCs per donor. For each donor, CD4 naive and CD4 memory were each given three plates, CD8 naive was given two plates, and CD8 memory was given one plate. To increase sequencing depth and limit assay-specific biases, TCR repertoire library preparation and sequencing were carried out by different laboratories using diverse techniques. To estimate repertoire size and how much clonotypes are shared between individuals, the study performed deep sequencing of blood TCR repertoires from roughly five healthy adults.

TCR CDR3 regions were amplified from genomic DNA by multiplex PCR using the deep immunoSEQ assay. Genomic DNA extracted from each cell subset was distributed evenly over all wells of several immunoSEQ 96-well plates, and each plate served as one replicate. For sorted subsets, each replicate PCR was loaded with roughly 190 ng genomic DNA, equivalent to 30,000 or so T cell genomes. The purified libraries were quantified using a Qubit 3.0 fluorometer, sized with a Bioanalyzer 2100, and then quantified again using the KAPA Library Quantification kit. Each immunoSEQ 96-well plate was sequenced on its own single-read 150-cycle Illumina NextSeq 550 flow cell. Regarding the original processing steps: Because the immunoSEQ output included only junctional sequences and no quality scores, the filtering could not be the same as the filtering used for full-length reads. Sequences were annotated with PyIR, a Python wrapper for IgBLAST v1.9, using IMGT germline references to assign V/J genes and CDR3. Reads with weak V/J assignments (E-value above 1e-6), missing CDR3, stop codons, out-of-frame junctions, or ambiguous translated residues were removed. A V3J clonotype was defined by an identical inferred V gene, J gene, and CDR3 amino acid sequence. To compute the percentage overlap between repertoires, the number of shared unique clonotypes was divided by the size of the smaller repertoire. Richness of each repertoire was evaluated using RTK rarefaction, the Chao1 estimator, and Recon v2.1 estimates of unobserved clonotypes. For all TCRbeta clonotypes obtained by the gDNA method from several donors, generation probabilities were computed with OLGA. TCRdb provides this immuneACCESS table in a form limited to in-frame rearrangements. Some clones are lacking; in checked studies, under half of them reflect an unresolved V gene, and why the rest are absent is not known. V and J calls and clone size are as listed in that table; D and trimming were resolved from the DNA. Present in this sample are approximately 2,300,000 clones, just under 95% of which were seen just once. The ten largest clones add up to 0.37% of the sample.

Turning to this clone: What this receptor recognizes is not known. No much larger clone exists at a distance of one base, and base qualities are not known.

Points the paper makes about the study in general: Pairwise subsampling indicated that sequencing depth was expected to affect the degree of clonotype sharing among donors. Sampling was restricted to blood, and TCR repertoires in tissue are likely to differ from TCR repertoires in blood. The genetic and exposure-history diversity represented was limited by the small number of donors. Naive subsets generally had larger estimated clonotype richness than memory subsets did. About 4.5% of naive CD4, 3.5% of naive CD8, approximately 2.2% of memory CD4, and around 0.42% of memory CD8 clonotypes were shared across several donors. Compared with non-shared clonotypes, clonotypes shared by all four sorted-subset donors had higher generation probabilities. Rarefaction of sorted-subset datasets indicated incomplete sequencing despite the large sequencing depth.

Donors were healthy HIV-negative adults with no recently reported acute infections or vaccinations. Only Caucasian adults living in Nashville, Tennessee, USA were represented among the donors. CD4+ T cells were enriched by magnetic negative selection, after which naive cells were positively selected on CD45RA and the negative fraction was taken as the memory subset. Blood was obtained by leukapheresis, after which PBMCs were separated by Ficoll-Histopaque density gradient centrifugation and cryopreserved in liquid nitrogen vapor phase. Analytical flow cytometry was used to check the purity and quantity of every magnetically sorted T cell population. From each sorted fraction, genomic DNA was isolated and quantified by UV absorbance on a Nanodrop 2000c. The germline V gene supplies CDR1 KGHSH and CDR2 LQKENI. At the junction V is shortened by 6 bases and J by 0 bases, with 5 bases in between. The CDR3 numbers 13 residues from cysteine through phenylalanine. The only DNA kept is the CDR3, 39 bases in frame from the first base.

This TCR came from a man aged 18 to 29 in good health. Some clones in this sample may be carry-over from other donors' samples. The source material was naive CD4+ T cells from PBMCs. The sample's cell subset or site label, decoded: CD45RA+ positively selected. The chain is encoded by TRBV18 joined to TRBJ1-4; no confident D gene assignment can be made. For the CDR3, the sequence is CASSFSTNEKLFF. The DNA sequence is given as TGTGCCAGCTCTTTCTCAACTAATGAAAAACTGTTTTTT.